These T cell receptor beta chains were read from a single sample in a study of tumor and adjacent non-tumor tissue in lung cancer. TCRdb passed the multiplex PCR reads through MiXCR, listing each CDR3 protein once. Here the sample spans roughly 220,000 distinct CDR3 sequences, around 70% being singletons. What was sequenced was lung tumor tissue. Receptors were obtained from a man aged 55 to 70 with non-small cell lung cancer. CDR3s include the opening cysteine and the closing phenylalanine or tryptophan. The D gene is left open where the match is weak. Expanded clones get a size class; other rows say once, few or many, or leave the size out.

j_call v_call clone_size d_call cdr3_nt cdr3_aa
TRBJ2-7 TRBV29-1 many TRBD1 TGCAGCGTTCGTCCACAGGGGGCATCCTACGAGCAGTACTTC CSVRPQGASYEQYF
TRBJ1-5 TRBV20-1 NA NA TGTAGTGCTAACACCGCAGGGGCAAATGTTGGCAATCAGCCCCAGCATTTT CSANTAGANVGNQPQHF
TRBJ1-1 TRBV5-4 NA TRBD1 TGTGCCAGAAGCCCACTGAACAGGGGGAGAGCTGAAGCTTTCTTT CARSPLNRGRAEAFF
TRBJ1-4 TRBV20-1 many NA TGCAGTGCTACAGGGTCGGAGGAAAAACTGTTTTTT CSATGSEEKLFF
TRBJ1-2 TRBV7-8 NA NA TGTGCCAGCAGCCTCCAGGGTTATGGCTACACCTTC CASSLQGYGYTF
TRBJ2-2 TRBV7-9 NA NA TGTGCCAGCAGCCGTTTTGCTACCGGGGAGCTGTTTTTT CASSRFATGELFF